A selection of T cell receptor beta chains follows, all from one sample in a study of T cells in localized non-small cell lung cancer. Libraries were prepared by immunoSEQ multiplex PCR; TCRdb keeps only in-frame clonotypes and omits some of them. The sample holds fewer than 25,000 clones, approximately 84% seen once. Source: peripheral blood, taken before any cancer treatment. These receptor sequences come from an older male donor with stage II squamous cell lung carcinoma. CDR3s include the opening cysteine and the closing phenylalanine or tryptophan. The order of the fields is V gene, clone size, J gene, D gene, CDR3 protein, CDR3 DNA. The D gene is left open where the match is weak. The size entry is marked missing in some rows and otherwise reads once, few, many or a size class.

>TRBV7-9|-|TRBJ2-3|-
CASSRNSGASTDTQYF
TGTGCCAGCAGCCGGAATAGCGGCGCTAGCACAGATACGCAGTATTTT
>TRBV19|-|TRBJ2-1|-
CASSIGTPSSSYNEQFF
TGTGCCAGTAGTATAGGAACTCCTTCTAGCTCCTACAATGAGCAGTTCTTC
>TRBV13|-|TRBJ2-2|-
CASSLADIANTGELFF
TGTGCCAGCAGCTTAGCCGACATCGCGAACACCGGGGAGCTGTTTTTT
>TRBV7-2|-|TRBJ1-1|TRBD1
CASSAQGANTEAFF
TGTGCCAGCAGCGCACAGGGGGCGAACACTGAAGCTTTCTTT
>TRBV28|once|TRBJ1-1|TRBD1
CASSPQGDLTEAFF
TGTGCCAGCAGTCCTCAGGGGGACCTCACTGAAGCTTTCTTT
>TRBV5-4|-|TRBJ2-5|-
CASSPLEGETQYF
TGTGCCAGCAGCCCCCTGGAGGGCGAGACCCAGTACTTC
>TRBV2|-|TRBJ2-7|-
CASSALKGGEYYEQYF
TGTGCCAGCAGTGCACTTAAGGGGGGGGAATATTACGAGCAGTACTTC
>TRBV5-1|-|TRBJ1-1|-
CASSLGDLRGNTEAFF
TGCGCCAGCAGCTTGGGAGACTTAAGGGGGAACACTGAAGCTTTCTTT
>TRBV7-9|-|TRBJ2-7|TRBD2
CASSYSGTSDHEQYF
TGTGCCAGCAGCTACTCCGGGACTAGCGATCACGAGCAGTACTTC
>TRBV28|-|TRBJ1-5|TRBD1
CASSFSITQGAWNQPQHF
TGTGCCAGCAGTTTTAGTATCACCCAGGGGGCATGGAATCAGCCCCAGCATTTT
>TRBV6-1|-|TRBJ1-5|-
CASSEVRDQPQHF
TGTGCCAGCAGTGAAGTAAGGGATCAGCCCCAGCATTTT
>TRBV11-3|-|TRBJ2-3|TRBD1
CASSPGQGGTDTQYF
TGTGCCAGCAGCCCTGGACAGGGGGGGACAGATACGCAGTATTTT
>TRBV6-6|-|TRBJ2-3|-
CASSRQQGRGTDTQYF
TGTGCCAGCAGTCGACAACAGGGTAGGGGGACAGATACGCAGTATTTT
>TRBV2|-|TRBJ1-6|-
CASSEETPVHNSPLHF
TGTGCCAGCAGTGAGGAGACACCGGTTCATAATTCACCCCTCCACTTT
>TRBV11-2|-|TRBJ1-1|-
CASSLEWRQRNTEAFF
TGTGCCAGCAGCTTAGAGTGGCGACAGAGGAACACTGAAGCTTTCTTT
>TRBV5-1|-|TRBJ2-2|TRBD2
CASGTSGGTGELFF
TGCGCCAGCGGGACTAGCGGGGGTACCGGGGAGCTGTTTTTT
>TRBV5-1|-|TRBJ2-5|-
CASSLNLNQETQYF
TGCGCCAGCAGCTTGAACCTCAACCAAGAGACCCAGTACTTC
>TRBV15|-|TRBJ2-7|TRBD2
CATSPRLAGDEQYF
TGTGCCACCAGCCCCCGACTAGCGGGAGACGAGCAGTACTTC
>TRBV9|-|TRBJ1-4|TRBD1
CASSVGQGSEKLFF
TGTGCCAGCAGCGTTGGACAGGGTTCTGAAAAACTGTTTTTT
>TRBV28|-|TRBJ2-1|TRBD2
CASSSPASGGRGEQFF
TGTGCCAGCAGCTCCCCCGCTAGCGGGGGGAGGGGTGAGCAGTTCTTC
>TRBV10-2|-|TRBJ1-2|TRBD1
CASSESKGQGNYGYTF
TGCGCCAGCAGTGAGTCGAAGGGACAGGGCAACTATGGCTACACCTTC
>TRBV18|-|TRBJ2-5|TRBD2
CASSPLAGGPIPGETQYF
TGTGCCAGCTCACCACTAGCGGGAGGGCCGATCCCTGGGGAGACCCAGTACTTC
>TRBV7-2|-|TRBJ1-2|TRBD1
CASSKLIRDRGHYGYTF
TGTGCCAGCAGCAAACTCATCCGGGACAGGGGACACTATGGCTACACCTTC